Following are 10 T cell receptor beta chains from one sample sequenced in a study of a mutant IDH1 vaccine in newly diagnosed glioma. These receptors' antigens are unknown. The data were produced by immunoSEQ multiplex PCR, yet TCRdb's version contains in-frame clones alone and is incomplete. The table lists around 51,000 clones, approximately 78% of them singletons. The time point: week 5, during vaccination. In every dose of vaccine, 300 ug of mutant IDH1 20-mer peptide was given alongside topical imiquimod. Material: PBMCs, obtained from a glioma patient whose treatment included an IDH1 peptide vaccine. The receptors shown here come from a woman in her forties with glioma.

The CDR3 nucleotides are TGTGCCAGCAGTACTAGCTTGAACACCGGGGAGCTGTTTTTT. The encoded protein is CASSTSLNTGELFF. This sequence joins TRBV6-5 and TRBJ2-2; possibly TRBD2 for D (6 bases). V shed 5 bases and J shed 1 base, with 8 bases lying between them. Per germline, CDR1 MNHEY and CDR2 SVGAGI. The CDR3 runs to 14 residues.

The V call is TRBV21-1, the J call TRBJ2-7; the D segment call TRBD2 is taken from the table without a DNA check. TRBV21-1 has pseudogene status. The CDR3 runs 18 residues. Here the CDR3 reads CASSKAIRTSGGANEQYF. The CDR3 bases are TGTGCCAGCAGCAAAGCGATCCGGACTAGCGGGGGGGCGAACGAGCAGTACTTC.

The chain uses TRBV14 and TRBJ1-1, with TRBD1 as a possible D gene (5 bases). V lost 0 bases and J lost 3, with 8 bases in between. CDR3 length: 14 amino acids. In germline, CDR1 is SGHDN, CDR2 FVKESK. The CDR3 nucleotides read TGTGCCAGCAGCCAAGACTGGGGGGACACTGAAGCTTTCTTT. Residues: CASSQDWGDTEAFF.

The chain has TRBV9 and TRBJ2-7; the match to TRBD1 covers 10 bases. The CDR3 contains 16 residues. In germline, CDR1 is SGDLS, CDR2 YYNGEE. J lost 4 bases, V lost 0 bases, and 7 bases had no gene match. The CDR3 here is CASSVGGTGDRYEQYF. DNA for the CDR3: TGTGCCAGCAGCGTAGGGGGGACAGGGGATCGTTACGAGCAGTACTTC.

The CDR3 DNA is TGTGCCAGCAGCTCCGCAGGGGACTATGGCTACACCTTC. Translating it yields CASSSAGDYGYTF. This chain connects TRBV7-8 to TRBJ1-2; D is possibly TRBD1 (6 bases). The CDR3 length is 13 residues. With 4 bases removed from V and 3 bases from J, the gap between germline ends came to 9 bases. Germline CDR1 is SGHVS and CDR2 is FQNEAQ.

This clone showed up just a few times. The sample holds other DNA sequences that translate to the same CDR3. J is TRBJ1-2 and V is TRBV30; D gene uncertain. This CDR3 spans 11 amino acids. Looked up from germline, CDR1 is GTSNPN and CDR2 is SVGIG (reference sequence). The germline V and J ends were trimmed by 0 bases and 4 bases, with 3 bases remaining between them. The DNA for the CDR3 is TGTGCCTGGAGTGTTAGCTATGGCTACACCTTC. Its translation is CAWSVSYGYTF.

The V gene is TRBV10-3, the J gene TRBJ1-1; D is unclear. CDR3 size: 12 residues. Germline lookup yields CDR1 ENHRY and CDR2 SYGVKD. V shed 2 bases and J shed 3 bases, with 4 bases lying between them. The CDR3 sequence is CAISEVDTEAFF. Written as DNA, the CDR3 is TGTGCCATCAGTGAGGTGGACACTGAAGCTTTCTTT.

The chain combines TRBV5-4 with TRBJ2-6; 7 bases line up with TRBD2. The trim removed 4 bases at V and 0 bases at J, leaving 16 bases unmatched. The CDR3 is 20 residues long. CDR1 and CDR2 from the germline V gene are SGHNT and YYREEE (reference sequence). CDR3 bases: TGTGCCAGCAGCCGACCTCGGTGGAGCGGGGATTTCTCTGGGGCCAACGTCCTGACTTTC. Translating it yields CASSRPRWSGDFSGANVLTF.

The CDR3 loop is CASSAETGGFEKLFF. Written as DNA, the CDR3 is TGTGCCAGCAGTGCCGAGACAGGGGGCTTTGAAAAACTGTTTTTT. The rearrangement links TRBV25-1 to TRBJ1-4; TRBD1 matches at 10 bases. V dropped 4 bases and J dropped 7; count of bases not matched to a gene: 6. Germline V gene sequence: CDR1 MGHDK, CDR2 SYGVNS. CDR3 length: 15 amino acids.

CDR3 loop: CASSSGLAGGPFTDTQYF. Written as DNA, the CDR3 is TGCGCCAGCAGCTCAGGACTAGCGGGGGGCCCGTTCACAGATACGCAGTATTTT. This sequence joins TRBV5-1 and TRBJ2-3, with 14 bases aligning to TRBD2. The length of the CDR3 is 18 residues. Trimming cost V 3 bases and J 2 bases; bases outside gene matches: 8. Germline V gene data show CDR1 as SGHRS and CDR2 as YFSETQ.